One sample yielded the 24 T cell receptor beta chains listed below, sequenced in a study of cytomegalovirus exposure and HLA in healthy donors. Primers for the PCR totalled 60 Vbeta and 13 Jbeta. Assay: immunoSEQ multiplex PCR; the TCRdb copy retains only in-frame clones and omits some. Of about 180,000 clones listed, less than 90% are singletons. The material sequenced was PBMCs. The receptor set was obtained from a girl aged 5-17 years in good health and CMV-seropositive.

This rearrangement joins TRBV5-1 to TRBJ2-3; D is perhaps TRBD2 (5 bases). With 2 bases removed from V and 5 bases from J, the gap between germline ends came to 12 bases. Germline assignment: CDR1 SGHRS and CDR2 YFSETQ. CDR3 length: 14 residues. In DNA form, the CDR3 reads TGCGCCAGCAGCTTTTCGGGGTCACAAGATACGCAGTATTTT. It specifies CASSFSGSQDTQYF.

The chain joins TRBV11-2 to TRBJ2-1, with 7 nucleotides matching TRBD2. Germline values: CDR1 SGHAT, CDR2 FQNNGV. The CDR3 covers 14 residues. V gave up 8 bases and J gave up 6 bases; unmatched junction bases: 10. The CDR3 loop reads CASARLAEPNEQFF. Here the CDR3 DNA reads TGTGCCAGCGCCCGGCTAGCGGAGCCCAATGAGCAGTTCTTC.

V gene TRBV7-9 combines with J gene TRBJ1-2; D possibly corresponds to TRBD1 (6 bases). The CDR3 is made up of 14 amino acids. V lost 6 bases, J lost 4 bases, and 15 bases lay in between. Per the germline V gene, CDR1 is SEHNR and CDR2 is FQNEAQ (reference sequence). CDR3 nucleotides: TGTGCCAGCAGTCGAACTACAGGGACCTATGGCTACACCTTC. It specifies CASSRTTGTYGYTF.

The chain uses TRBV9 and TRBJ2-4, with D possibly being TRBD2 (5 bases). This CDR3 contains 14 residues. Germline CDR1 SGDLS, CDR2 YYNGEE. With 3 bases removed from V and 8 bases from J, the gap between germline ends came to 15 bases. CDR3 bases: TGTGCCAGCAGCGAAGCGGCCTCACGAGACATTCAGTACTTC. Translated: CASSEAASRDIQYF.

The CDR3 loop reads CASSYGPSAYEQYF. CDR3 bases: TGTGCCAGCAGTTACGGGCCCTCGGCCTACGAGCAGTACTTC. V usage is TRBV6-5 and J usage is TRBJ2-7; D unclear. Germline V CDR1 and CDR2: MNHEY, SVGAGI. The CDR3 has 14 amino acids. V was shortened by 2 bases and J by 2 bases, with 10 bases between the two germline ends.

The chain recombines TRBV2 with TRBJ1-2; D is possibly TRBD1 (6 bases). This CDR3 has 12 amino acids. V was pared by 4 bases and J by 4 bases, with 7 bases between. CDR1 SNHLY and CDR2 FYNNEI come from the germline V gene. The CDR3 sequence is CASSGGPYGYTF. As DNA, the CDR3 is TGTGCCAGCAGTGGGGGGCCCTATGGCTACACCTTC.

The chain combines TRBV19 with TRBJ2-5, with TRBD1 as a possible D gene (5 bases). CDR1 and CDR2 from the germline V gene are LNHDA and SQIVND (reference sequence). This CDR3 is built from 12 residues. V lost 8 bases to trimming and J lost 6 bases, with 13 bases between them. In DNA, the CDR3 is TGTGCCAGTGACGGTGGGGCAAAGACCCAGTACTTC. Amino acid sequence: CASDGGAKTQYF.

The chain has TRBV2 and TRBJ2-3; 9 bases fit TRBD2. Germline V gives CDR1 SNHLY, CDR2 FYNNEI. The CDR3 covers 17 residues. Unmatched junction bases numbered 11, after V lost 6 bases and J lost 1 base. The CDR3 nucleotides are TGTGCCAGCAGGGCGGGAGGGTTAATCGATGGCACAGATACGCAGTATTTT. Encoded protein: CASRAGGLIDGTDTQYF.

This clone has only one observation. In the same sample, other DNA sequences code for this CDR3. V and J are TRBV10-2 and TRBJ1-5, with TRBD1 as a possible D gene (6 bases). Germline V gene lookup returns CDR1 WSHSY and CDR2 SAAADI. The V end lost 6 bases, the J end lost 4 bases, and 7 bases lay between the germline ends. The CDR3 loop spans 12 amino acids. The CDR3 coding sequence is TGCGCCAGCAGGCAGGGGAATCAGCCCCAGCATTTT. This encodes CASRQGNQPQHF.

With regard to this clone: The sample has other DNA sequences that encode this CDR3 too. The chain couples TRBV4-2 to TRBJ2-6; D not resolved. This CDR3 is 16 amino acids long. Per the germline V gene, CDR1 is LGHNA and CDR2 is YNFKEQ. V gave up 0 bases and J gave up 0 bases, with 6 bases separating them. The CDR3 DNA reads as TGTGCCAGCAGCCAAGATGGTAGCTCTGGGGCCAACGTCCTGACTTTC. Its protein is CASSQDGSSGANVLTF.

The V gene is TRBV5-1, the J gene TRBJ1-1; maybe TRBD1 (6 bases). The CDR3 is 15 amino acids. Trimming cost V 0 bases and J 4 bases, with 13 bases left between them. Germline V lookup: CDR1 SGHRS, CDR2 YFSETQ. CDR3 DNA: TGCGCCAGCAGCTTGGGACAGGTCTGGGGCACTGAAGCTTTCTTT. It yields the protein CASSLGQVWGTEAFF.

CDR3 sequence reads: CASSRVGGGVTEAFF. Here the CDR3 DNA reads TGTGCCAGCAGCCGGGTAGGGGGTGGGGTCACTGAAGCTTTCTTT. The chain is built from TRBV7-2 and TRBJ1-1; perhaps TRBD1 as D (6 bases). The CDR3 contains 15 residues. The V and J ends lost 5 bases and 4 bases respectively, with 17 bases between them. Per the germline V gene, CDR1 is SGHTA and CDR2 is FQGNSA.

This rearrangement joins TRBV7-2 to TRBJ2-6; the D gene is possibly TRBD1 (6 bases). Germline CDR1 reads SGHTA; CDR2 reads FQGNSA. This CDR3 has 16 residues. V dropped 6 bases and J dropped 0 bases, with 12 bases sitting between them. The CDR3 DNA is TGTGCCAGCAGTCCAACAGGGATCTCTGGGGCCAACGTCCTGACTTTC. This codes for CASSPTGISGANVLTF.

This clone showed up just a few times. CDR3 bases: TGTGCCAGCAGTTTGGGACAACAAGAGACCCAGTACTTC. Translated, it gives CASSLGQQETQYF. This chain links TRBV28 with TRBJ2-5; D possibly corresponds to TRBD1 (6 bases). The length of the CDR3 is 13 residues. Trimming removed 3 bases at V and 2 bases at J, with 7 bases between. Germline V gives CDR1 MDHEN, CDR2 SYDVKM. The full variable domain, rest sourced from reference TRBV28 and TRBJ2-5, is DVKVTQSSRYLVKRTGEKVFLECVQDMDHENMFWYRQDPGLGLRLIYFSYDVKMKEKGDIPEGYSVSREKKERFSLILESASTNQTSMYLCASSLGQQETQYFGPGTRLLVL.

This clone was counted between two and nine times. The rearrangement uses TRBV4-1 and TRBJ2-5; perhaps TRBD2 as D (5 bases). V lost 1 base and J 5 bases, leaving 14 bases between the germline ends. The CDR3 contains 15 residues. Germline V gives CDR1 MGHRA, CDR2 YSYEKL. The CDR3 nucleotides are TGCGCCAGCAGCCAAGTGGGAGTTCCGCGGGAGACCCAGTACTTC. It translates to CASSQVGVPRETQYF.

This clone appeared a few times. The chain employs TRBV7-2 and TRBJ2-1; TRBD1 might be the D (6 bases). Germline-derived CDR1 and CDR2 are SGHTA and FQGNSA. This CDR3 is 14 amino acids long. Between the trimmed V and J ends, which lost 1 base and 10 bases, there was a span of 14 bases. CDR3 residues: CASSLGQGQFEQFF. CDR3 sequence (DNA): TGTGCCAGCAGCTTAGGGCAGGGACAATTCGAGCAGTTCTTC.

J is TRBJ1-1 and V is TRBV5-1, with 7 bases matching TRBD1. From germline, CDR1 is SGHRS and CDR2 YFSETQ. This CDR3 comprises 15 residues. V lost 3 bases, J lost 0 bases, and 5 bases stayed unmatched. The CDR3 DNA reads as TGCGCCAGCAGCTCGACAGGGCTAATGAACACTGAAGCTTTCTTT. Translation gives CASSSTGLMNTEAFF.

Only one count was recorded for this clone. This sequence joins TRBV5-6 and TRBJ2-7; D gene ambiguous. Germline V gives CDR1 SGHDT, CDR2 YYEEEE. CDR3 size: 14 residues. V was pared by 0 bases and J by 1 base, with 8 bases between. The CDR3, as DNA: TGTGCCAGCAGCTTGGTCGCAGTTTCCTACGAGCAGTACTTC. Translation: CASSLVAVSYEQYF. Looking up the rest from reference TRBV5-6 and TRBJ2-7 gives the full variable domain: DAGVTQSPTHLIKTRGQQVTLRCSPKSGHDTVSWYQQALGQGPQFIFQYYEEEERQRGNFPDRFSGHQFPNYSSELNVNALLLGDSALYLCASSLVAVSYEQYFGPGTRLTVT.

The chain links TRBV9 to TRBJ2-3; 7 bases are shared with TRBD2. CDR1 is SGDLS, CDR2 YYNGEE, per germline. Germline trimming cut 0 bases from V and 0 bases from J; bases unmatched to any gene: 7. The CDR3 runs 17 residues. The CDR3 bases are TGTGCCAGCAGCGTAGTAGGAAGCGGGGCTAGCACAGATACGCAGTATTTT. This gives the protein CASSVVGSGASTDTQYF.

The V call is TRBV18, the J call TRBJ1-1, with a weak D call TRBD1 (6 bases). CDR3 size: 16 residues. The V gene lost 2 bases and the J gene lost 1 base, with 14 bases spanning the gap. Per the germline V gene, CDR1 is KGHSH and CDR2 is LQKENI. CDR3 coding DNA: TGTGCCAGCTCACCAAAGCTGAGAGGGGGGAACACTGAAGCTTTCTTT. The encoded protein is CASSPKLRGGNTEAFF.

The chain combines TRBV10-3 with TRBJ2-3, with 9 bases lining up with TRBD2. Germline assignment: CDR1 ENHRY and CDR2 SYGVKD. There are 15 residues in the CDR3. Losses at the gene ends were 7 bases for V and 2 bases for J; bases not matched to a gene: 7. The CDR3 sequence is CAIKSSGSPTDTQYF. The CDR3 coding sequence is TGTGCCATCAAAAGTAGCGGGAGTCCCACAGATACGCAGTATTTT.

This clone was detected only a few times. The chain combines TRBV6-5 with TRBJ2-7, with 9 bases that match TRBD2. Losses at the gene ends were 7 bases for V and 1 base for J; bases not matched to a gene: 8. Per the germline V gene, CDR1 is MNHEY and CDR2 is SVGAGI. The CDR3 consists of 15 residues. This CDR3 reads CASIKTSGLSYEQYF. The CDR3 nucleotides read TGTGCCAGCATTAAAACTAGCGGGCTTTCCTACGAGCAGTACTTC.

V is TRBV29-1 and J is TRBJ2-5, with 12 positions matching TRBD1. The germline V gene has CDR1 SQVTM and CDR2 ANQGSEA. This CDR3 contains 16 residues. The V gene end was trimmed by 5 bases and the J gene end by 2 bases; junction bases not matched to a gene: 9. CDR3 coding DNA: TGCAGCGTTCCTGGGGGGACAGGGGGCCCACAAGAGACCCAGTACTTC. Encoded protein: CSVPGGTGGPQETQYF.

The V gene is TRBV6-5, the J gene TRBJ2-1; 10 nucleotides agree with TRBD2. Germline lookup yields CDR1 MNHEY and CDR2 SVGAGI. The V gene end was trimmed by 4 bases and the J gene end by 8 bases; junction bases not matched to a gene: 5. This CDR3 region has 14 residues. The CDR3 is CASSFTTSGHEQFF. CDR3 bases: TGTGCCAGCAGTTTCACGACTAGCGGGCATGAGCAGTTCTTC.